The clone carrying this TCR beta chain was observed once. The sample is drawn from a study of T cell changes during pregnancy in multiple sclerosis. Only in-frame clones appear in the TCRdb table, and some are missing; sequencing was by immunoSEQ multiplex PCR. The table lists approximately 60,000 clones, around 93% of them singletons, with approximately 3.8% in the top ten. Trimming stripped 8 bases from V and 2 bases from J, with 10 bases between. The CDR3 is 13 amino acids. Per the germline V gene, CDR1 is SGHTA and CDR2 is FQGNSA. The TCR originated in a female donor in good health, enrolled as a control in a pregnancy study. Sample: peripheral blood, taken after pregnancy. The gene calls are TRBV7-2 and TRBJ2-1, with a weak D call TRBD2 (6 bases). CDR3 sequence: CASAGSAYNEQFF. CDR3 in DNA: TGTGCCAGCGCCGGGAGCGCCTACAATGAGCAGTTCTTC.